This T cell receptor (beta chain) was profiled in a study of human thymus T cells. Study results and caveats: Thymic and blood repertoires seemed to favor certain V and J genes.

Corrective cardiac operations yielded the resected thymus tissue. Those donating were healthy Finnish infants in corrective surgery for congenital heart defects. Remarks on this clone: Its matching antigen is unknown.

The CDR3 runs 17 residues. The V end lost 2 bases, the J end lost 8 bases, and 24 bases lay between the germline ends. The germline V gene encodes CDR1 KGHSH and CDR2 LQKENI. Using immunoSEQ multiplex PCR, the repertoire was profiled, and TCRdb retains in-frame clones only, with some absent. The table records some 80,000 clones, 96% of them present only once. Sequencing was carried out using thymus tissue. The sequence derives from a boy in the first two years of life with a congenital heart defect but otherwise immunologically healthy. The gene calls are TRBV18 and TRBJ1-2, with D unresolved. In DNA, the CDR3 is TGTGCCAGCTCACCAGGTTCCCCGATTGGACCACAGAGGGGCTACACCTTC. This encodes CASSPGSPIGPQRGYTF.